This TCR beta chain is drawn from a study of blood T cell repertoires in COVID-19. In the study overall: The study drew acute and convalescent COVID-19 samples from the United States, Italy and Spain. T cells, B-cell-depleted T cells, or PBMCs provided the cDNA or gDNA that served as material.

The CDR3 contains 11 residues. Trimming cost V 7 bases and J 15 bases; bases outside gene matches: 7. This clone showed up just once. Methods used by the authors: Estimated nucleated cell counts came from reference gene primer amplification. The repertoire was sequenced with immunoSEQ multiplex PCR; TCRdb's copy has only in-frame clones and lacks some. Clonal size and the V and J genes are those of that table, whereas D and trimming came from the DNA. Here the sample spans over 15,000 clones, 80% to 90% being singletons. V and J are TRBV12-3 or TRBV12-4 and TRBJ2-4; TRBD2 matches at 9 bases. This TCR was recovered from a man in his 70s in a cohort sampled during active COVID-19. Sequencing input: peripheral blood. The CDR3 protein is CASTQREERYF. CDR3 sequence (DNA): TGTGCCAGCACACAGCGGGAGGAGCGGTACTTC.